A single sample is the source of the 29 T cell receptor beta chains below, sequenced in a study of regulatory T cells in long-lasting Graves disease (dated by TCRdb to about 2021). Read against the paper, the sample's time point label means: newly diagnosed GD, antithyroid drugs for less than 3 months. For both TCR sequencing and RNA sequencing, RNA was extracted from PBMCs in TRIzol. Library preparation was by multiplex PCR. The instrument given in TCRdb is Illumina HiSeq 4000. CDR3 regions were amplified by Arm-PCR with iRepertoire HTBI primers to construct TCR beta libraries. Using fastp trimming at Q25 and MiXCR clonotype assembly, TCRdb reanalyzed the public sequencing data and kept in-frame beta chains. Identical CDR3 proteins give one entry, which carries the most common genes and DNA. The sample table records about 530,000 distinct CDR3 sequences; about 16% of these occur just once. The ten largest clones take up approximately 25% of the sample.

These data also featured in a second study, about T cells in Graves' hyperthyroidism and ophthalmopathy.

The sample in question was peripheral blood mononuclear cells (PBMCs), obtained at new diagnosis, from a patient treated with antithyroid drugs. These receptors all come from a woman between 40 and 65 years old with Graves disease. Donor details come from another sample of the same person, matched by shared clones.

The rearrangement links TRBV11-2 to TRBJ1-2; 7 nucleotides align to TRBD1. The CDR3 has 13 residues. V shed 5 bases and J 5 bases; nucleotides not matched to a gene: 5. The germline V gene has CDR1 SGHAT and CDR2 FQNNGV. CDR3 coding DNA: TGTGCCAGCAGCATCGACAGGGATTATGGCTACACCTTC. Translation gives CASSIDRDYGYTF.

At least ten counts were recorded for this clonotype. The gene calls are TRBV5-1 and TRBJ1-1; 7 positions agree with TRBD1. The CDR3 runs to 15 residues. V was pared by 4 bases and J by 4 bases, with 10 bases of the junction left unmatched. Germline CDR1 and CDR2: SGHRS and YFSETQ. The DNA for the CDR3 is TGCGCCAGCAGCGCGACTCGACAGGGTGTCACTGAAGCTTTCTTT. Its translation is CASSATRQGVTEAFF. The full variable domain, rest sourced from reference TRBV5-1 and TRBJ1-1, is KAGVTQTPRYLIKTRGQQVTLSCSPISGHRSVSWYQQTPGQGLQFLFEYFSETQRNKGNFPGRFSGRQFSNSRSEMNVSTLELGDSALYLCASSATRQGVTEAFFGQGTRLTVV.

At least ten counts were recorded for this clonotype. This rearrangement joins TRBV12-3 or TRBV12-4 to TRBJ1-1; D perhaps matches TRBD1 (6 bases). CDR3 size: 14 residues. V shed 6 bases and J shed 1 base, with 12 bases lying between them. CDR3 loop: CASSLLDRNTEAFF. The CDR3 DNA is TGTGCCAGCAGCCTCCTGGACAGGAACACTGAAGCTTTCTTT.

The chain joins TRBV18 to TRBJ1-1; perhaps TRBD1 as D (5 bases). V lost 6 bases, J lost 4 bases, and 21 bases lay in between. In germline, CDR1 is KGHSH, CDR2 LQKENI. The CDR3 is made up of 16 amino acids. This chain's CDR3 is CASSPGGEPGSTEAFF. In DNA form, the CDR3 reads TGTGCCAGCTCGCCGGGAGGGGAGCCCGGGAGCACTGAAGCTTTCTTT. Based on the CDR3 plus reference TRBV18 and TRBJ1-1, the full variable domain is NAGVMQNPRHLVRRRGQEARLRCSPMKGHSHVYWYRQLPEEGLKFMVYLQKENIIDESGMPKERFSAEFPKEGPSILRIQQVVRGDSAAYFCASSPGGEPGSTEAFFGQGTRLTVV.

The chain has TRBV6-1 and TRBJ2-7; no firm D call. The germline V gene encodes CDR1 MNHNS and CDR2 SASEGT. V lost 5 bases to trimming and J lost 2 bases, with 13 bases between them. The CDR3 consists of 14 residues. Here the CDR3 DNA reads TGTGCCAGCAGTCCCGAAGGCGTCCCCTACGAGCAGTACTTC. Protein product: CASSPEGVPYEQYF.

This clonotype was observed at least ten times. The chain joins TRBV7-9 to TRBJ2-3; 10 bases map to TRBD1. The length of the CDR3 is 17 residues. J lost 4 bases, V lost 7 bases, and 14 bases had no gene match. Germline V gives CDR1 SEHNR, CDR2 FQNEAQ (reference sequence). The CDR3 DNA sequence: TGTGCCAGCACCCCCCCCCGCCAGGGACAGGGGTCAGATACGCAGTATTTT. The encoded protein is CASTPPRQGQGSDTQYF.

This clonotype showed up many times. The chain links TRBV2 to TRBJ1-1; unclear D gene. Trimming left V 3 bases short and J 1 base short, with 9 bases between. The CDR3 loop spans 14 amino acids. CDR1 is SNHLY and CDR2 is FYNNEI in the germline V gene. This CDR3 is CASSDIIGNTEAFF. The CDR3 nucleotides read TGTGCCAGCAGTGATATTATAGGGAACACTGAAGCTTTCTTT.

CDR3 sequence (DNA): TGTGCCAGCAGCCGGACAGGGGGCTATGAGACCCAGTACTTC. It codes for CASSRTGGYETQYF. The rearrangement joins TRBV11-3 to TRBJ2-5; TRBD1 aligns across 11 bases. This CDR3 comprises 14 residues. V lost 5 bases and J lost 5; bases outside the gene matches: 4. CDR1 is SGHNT, CDR2 YENEEA, per germline.

This chain uses TRBV11-3 with TRBJ1-1, with no clear D. The germline V and J ends were trimmed by 7 bases and 4 bases, with 19 bases remaining between them. In germline, CDR1 is SGHNT, CDR2 YENEEA. The CDR3 extends over 15 amino acids. The CDR3 sequence: CASTLYGDGSTEAFF. Written as DNA, the CDR3 is TGTGCCAGCACCCTGTACGGTGACGGATCCACTGAAGCTTTCTTT.

This chain links TRBV11-2 with TRBJ2-7, with TRBD1 matching 10 bases. CDR3 length equals 14 residues. Germline V gene data show CDR1 as SGHAT and CDR2 as FQNNGV. The V and J ends lost 1 base and 12 bases, in that order; junction bases with no gene match: 9. CDR3 nucleotide sequence: TGTGCCAGCAGCTTAGGGGACAGGGGCCCCGGGGCGTACTTC. Protein: CASSLGDRGPGAYF.

This clonotype was picked up many times. The chain couples TRBV20-1 to TRBJ1-2, with D possibly being TRBD1 (5 bases). Per germline, CDR1 DFQATT and CDR2 SNEGSKA (reference sequence). V was trimmed by 5 bases and J by 6 bases, leaving 10 bases between them. The CDR3 consists of 11 residues. DNA of the CDR3: TGCAGTGCTTCGGGACTGAATGGCTACACCTTC. Translation gives CSASGLNGYTF.

This clonotype occurred many times. The CDR3 DNA reads as TGTGCCAGCAGCCAAGATCAGGGGGGCACTGAAGCTTTCTTT. As protein: CASSQDQGGTEAFF. This chain connects TRBV3-1 to TRBJ1-1, with TRBD1 matching over 7 bases. The CDR3 loop spans 14 amino acids. Germline loops: CDR1 LGHDT, CDR2 YNNKEL (reference sequence). Trimming removed 0 bases from V and 4 bases from J; junction bases left unmatched: 2.

This clonotype appeared many times. The rearrangement uses TRBV12-3 or TRBV12-4 and TRBJ1-1; D unclear. The CDR3 has 13 amino acids. The ends were cut back, 7 bases at V and 0 bases at J, with 9 bases in the middle. The DNA of the CDR3 is TGTGCCAGCACCCCCGCTATGAACACTGAAGCTTTCTTT. It translates to CASTPAMNTEAFF.

This clonotype was detected only a few times. The chain employs TRBV2 and TRBJ2-3, with TRBD2 matching over 8 bases. With 6 bases clipped from V and 4 bases from J, the junction kept 9 bases outside the gene matches. Germline loops: CDR1 SNHLY, CDR2 FYNNEI. The CDR3 runs to 15 residues. The CDR3 DNA follows: TGTGCCAGCAGCCCCGGGGGGGCCGCATCAGATACGCAGTATTTT. Its protein product is CASSPGGAASDTQYF.

The chain carries TRBV7-9 and TRBJ2-2; 12 nucleotides agree with TRBD2. The length of the CDR3 is 19 residues. V lost 4 bases, J lost 1 base, and 10 bases stayed unmatched. Germline V gene data show CDR1 as SEHNR and CDR2 as FQNEAQ (reference sequence). Here the CDR3 reads CASSSSRVLAGGNTGELFF. Here the CDR3 DNA reads TGTGCCAGCAGCTCCTCCCGAGTACTAGCGGGGGGGAACACCGGGGAGCTGTTTTTT.

This clonotype appeared many times. This chain joins TRBV2 and TRBJ2-1; 9 bases align to TRBD1. The CDR3 is 14 amino acids. V lost 9 bases to trimming and J lost 9 bases; unmatched junction nucleotides: 12. In germline, CDR1 is SNHLY, CDR2 FYNNEI. The CDR3 loop reads CASKTTGGSSEQFF. CDR3 DNA: TGTGCCAGTAAGACTACAGGGGGCTCTAGTGAGCAGTTCTTC.

The table lists this clonotype with a count of one. The rearrangement links TRBV19 to TRBJ2-3; D is undetermined. V lost 6 bases and J lost 4, with 8 bases in between. Germline loops: CDR1 LNHDA, CDR2 SQIVND (reference sequence). The CDR3 length is 12 residues. The CDR3 region is CASSTESDTQYF. The CDR3 DNA reads as TGTGCCAGTAGCACAGAGTCAGATACGCAGTATTTT. Looking up the rest from reference TRBV19 and TRBJ2-3 gives the full variable domain: DGGITQSPKYLFRKEGQNVTLSCEQNLNHDAMYWYRQDPGQGLRLIYYSQIVNDFQKGDIAEGYSVSREKKESFPLTVTSAQKNPTAFYLCASSTESDTQYFGPGTRLTVL.

As for this clonotype: One junction end disagrees with the germline gene, perhaps due to a read error. The chain has TRBV2 and TRBJ1-1; a possible D gene is TRBD1 (5 bases). The CDR3 runs 15 residues. In germline, CDR1 is SNHLY, CDR2 FYNNEI. The CDR3 protein is CASSEGPAGNTEAFF. CDR3 in DNA: TGTGCCAGCAGTGAAGGTCCGGCAGGGAACACTGAAGCTTTCTTC.

On this clonotype: Being one base from a much bigger clone, this may be a read error. The chain links TRBV7-3 to TRBJ2-1, with D perhaps given as TRBD1 or TRBD2 (5 bases each). CDR1 is SGHTA, CDR2 FQGTGA, per germline. This CDR3 region has 15 residues. CDR3 sequence (DNA): TGTGCCAGCGGCTTAATGCTGGGGGCCTACAATGAGCAGTTCTTC. Translated, it gives CASGLMLGAYNEQFF.

This clonotype has more than one count but fewer than ten. This sequence joins TRBV18 and TRBJ1-6; 9 positions agree with TRBD1. The CDR3 spans 15 residues. Per the germline V gene, CDR1 is KGHSH and CDR2 is LQKENI. J lost 14 bases, V lost 6 bases, and 14 bases had no gene match. This CDR3 is CASSASGTGLATLHF. Written as DNA, the CDR3 is TGTGCCAGCTCCGCCTCGGGGACAGGGTTAGCCACCCTCCACTTT.

This clonotype was seen once. The chain employs TRBV6-1 and TRBJ1-5; D unclear. Trimming left V 6 bases short and J 2 bases short, with 14 bases between. Germline V lookup: CDR1 MNHNS, CDR2 SASEGT. This CDR3 has 15 amino acids. The CDR3 reads CASSSMGIGNQPQHF. The CDR3 DNA follows: TGTGCCAGCAGCTCTATGGGGATCGGCAATCAGCCCCAGCATTTT.

This clonotype has just a few counts. This chain uses TRBV4-2 with TRBJ1-2; D may be TRBD1 (6 bases). The germline V gene has CDR1 LGHNA and CDR2 YNFKEQ. The germline V and J ends were trimmed by 1 base and 5 bases, with 14 bases remaining between them. The CDR3 has 15 residues. The CDR3 region is CASSQVGGTQYGYTF. CDR3 in DNA: TGTGCCAGCAGCCAAGTGGGAGGGACACAGTATGGCTACACCTTC.

Worth noting for this clonotype: Since a much larger clone is just one base distant, this may be a read error. The gene calls are TRBV6-1 and TRBJ2-7; either TRBD1 or TRBD2 may supply D (5 bases each). Trimming shortened V by 10 bases and J by 2 bases, and 24 bases separated the two germline ends. The CDR3 consists of 16 residues. Per germline, CDR1 MNHNS and CDR2 SASEGT. The CDR3 reads CANRRNAGPDPYEQYF. The DNA for the CDR3 is TGTGCCAACAGGAGGAACGCCGGGCCAGACCCCTACGAGCAGTACTTC.

The V call is TRBV19, the J call TRBJ1-1, with D possibly TRBD1 on 5 matching bases. The CDR3 is 15 residues long. Trimming took off 8 bases at V and 2 bases at J, with 18 bases between the two ends. Looked up from germline, CDR1 is LNHDA and CDR2 is SQIVND (reference sequence). The CDR3 coding sequence is TGTGCCAGTCGGCCTAGGGGTCATCCCAACACTGAAGCTTTCTTT. Amino acids: CASRPRGHPNTEAFF.

At least ten counts were recorded for this clonotype. The chain is built from TRBV3-1 and TRBJ2-7, with TRBD2 identical over 10 bases. The CDR3 totals 15 residues. In germline, CDR1 is LGHDT, CDR2 YNNKEL (reference sequence). V lost 2 bases and J lost 2; bases outside the gene matches: 3. The CDR3 spells CASSQPSGGTYEQYF. The CDR3 coding sequence is TGTGCCAGCAGCCAACCTAGCGGGGGTACCTACGAGCAGTACTTC.

This clonotype was observed a handful of times. The V gene is TRBV3-1, the J gene TRBJ2-1, with D possibly being TRBD2 (5 bases). The V gene lost 0 bases and the J gene lost 0 bases, with 12 bases spanning the gap. The CDR3 is 17 residues long. The germline CDR1 and CDR2 sequences are LGHDT and YNNKEL (reference sequence). DNA of the CDR3: TGTGCCAGCAGCCAAGATTCTCCGGGGATCTCCTACAATGAGCAGTTCTTC. This sequence encodes CASSQDSPGISYNEQFF.

This clonotype was seen a handful of times. The J gene is TRBJ2-2, the V gene TRBV6-1, with 7 bases lining up with TRBD1. The CDR3 spans 15 residues. V was clipped by 5 bases and J by 7 bases; unmatched bases: 10. Looked up from germline, CDR1 is MNHNS and CDR2 is SASEGT. The CDR3 loop is CASSRSQGKIGELFF. The CDR3 nucleotides read TGTGCCAGCAGTCGGTCACAGGGGAAGATCGGGGAGCTGTTTTTT.

The sample holds a few counts of this clonotype. The chain recombines TRBV10-3 with TRBJ2-1, with 9 bases matching TRBD1. J lost 4 bases, V lost 6 bases, and 7 bases had no gene match. The CDR3 length is 15 residues. Germline-derived CDR1 and CDR2 are ENHRY and SYGVKD. This CDR3 is CAISRGGQGYNEQFF. The CDR3 DNA is TGTGCCATCAGCAGGGGGGGACAGGGATACAATGAGCAGTTCTTC.

This clonotype was seen ten or more times. V and J are TRBV6-2 or TRBV6-3 and TRBJ2-7; 9 bases map to TRBD1. Germline lookup yields CDR1 MNHEY and CDR2 SVGEGT. The CDR3 covers 13 residues. V dropped 6 bases and J dropped 5; count of bases not matched to a gene: 5. CDR3 in amino acids: CASRIQGAHEQYF. CDR3 nucleotide sequence: TGTGCCAGCAGAATACAGGGGGCGCACGAGCAGTACTTC.